The 13 T cell receptor beta chains given below trace back to one sample, sequenced in a study of blood T cells in healthy people across ages. The authors ran a second PCR of roughly 6 to 12 cycles using a sample-barcoded 5' primer and a J-beta primer mix. TCRdb called the 5' RACE reads again in MiXCR, with one record for every CDR3 protein. Among about 730,000 distinct CDR3 sequences, roughly 41% were seen once, and the ten largest hold around a fifth. Sequences were obtained from blood. These receptors all come from a woman aged 55-70 years in good health.

This clonotype was found a few times. The rearrangement links TRBV24-1 to TRBJ2-3; D perhaps matches TRBD1 (5 bases). This CDR3 is 14 amino acids long. V lost 3 bases to trimming and J lost 6 bases, with 12 bases between them. Per germline, CDR1 KGHDR and CDR2 SFDVKD. The CDR3 is CATSDRQGTDTQYF. CDR3 in DNA: TGTGCCACCAGTGATCGCCAGGGAACGGATACGCAGTATTTT.

This clonotype turned up a few times. The genes are TRBV7-8 and TRBJ2-4; TRBD1 aligns across 12 bases. Germline loops: CDR1 SGHVS, CDR2 FQNEAQ. There are 18 residues in the CDR3. Trimming took 4 bases from V and 6 from J; bases not matched to a gene: 13. In DNA, the CDR3 is TGTGCCAGCAGCTCGGGACAGGGGGCGGGGAGGGGGTCAAACATTCAGTACTTC. Translation gives CASSSGQGAGRGSNIQYF.

The V gene is TRBV29-1, the J gene TRBJ1-1; the D is unclear. Looked up from germline, CDR1 is SQVTM and CDR2 is ANQGSEA. Trimming shortened V by 0 bases and J by 2 bases, and 13 bases separated the two germline ends. The length of the CDR3 is 15 residues. Here the CDR3 DNA reads TGCAGCGTTGAAGATCGGGGAGGAATCAACACTGAAGCTTTCTTT. It yields the protein CSVEDRGGINTEAFF. Full variable domain (outside the CDR3, taken from reference TRBV29-1 and TRBJ1-1): SAVISQKPSRDICQRGTSLTIQCQVDSQVTMMFWYRQQPGQSLTLIATANQGSEATYESGFVIDKFPISRPNLTFSTLTVSNMSPEDSSIYLCSVEDRGGINTEAFFGQGTRLTVV.

This clonotype was seen only a few times. This chain connects TRBV7-3 to TRBJ2-7; TRBD2 matches at 14 bases. From germline, CDR1 is SGHTA and CDR2 FQGTGA. The CDR3 has 15 amino acids. V lost 4 bases and J lost 12; bases outside the gene matches: 11. The CDR3 region has the DNA TGTGCCAGCAGCTCACGAGGGACTAGCGGGGGAAATCTGTACTTC. Translated: CASSSRGTSGGNLYF.

The chain couples TRBV12-3 or TRBV12-4 to TRBJ1-5, with D possibly matching TRBD1 (5 bases). This CDR3 is 14 amino acids long. Trimming took off 5 bases at V and 4 bases at J, with 12 bases between the two ends. This CDR3 reads CASSRWGGNQPQHF. The CDR3 nucleotides are TGTGCCAGCAGTCGCTGGGGGGGGAATCAGCCCCAGCATTTT.

This clonotype showed up many times. The rearrangement links TRBV9 to TRBJ2-7, with 10 bases matching TRBD2. In germline, CDR1 is SGDLS, CDR2 YYNGEE. The CDR3 has 15 residues. Losses at the gene ends were 8 bases for V and 2 bases for J; bases not matched to a gene: 10. This CDR3 reads CASRVSGRSPYEQYF. In DNA, the CDR3 is TGTGCCAGTCGCGTTAGCGGGAGGTCCCCCTACGAGCAGTACTTC.

CDR3 in amino acids: CSAPRQGYGYTF. CDR3 in DNA: TGCAGTGCCCCTAGACAGGGATATGGCTACACCTTC. The rearrangement uses TRBV20-1 and TRBJ1-2; 7 nucleotides agree with TRBD1. V shed 6 bases and J 5 bases; nucleotides not matched to a gene: 6. The CDR3 has 12 amino acids. In germline, CDR1 is DFQATT, CDR2 SNEGSKA (reference sequence).

V and J are TRBV25-1 and TRBJ1-2; D is unresolved. The germline V and J ends were trimmed by 7 bases and 3 bases, with 18 bases remaining between them. Per germline, CDR1 MGHDK and CDR2 SYGVNS. This CDR3 contains 15 residues. The CDR3 DNA follows: TGTGCCAGCACCCGAGGTACGAGAGGTGACTATGGCTACACCTTC. This codes for CASTRGTRGDYGYTF.

This clonotype was recorded at least ten times. CDR3 loop: CSVLGGALYEQYF. The CDR3 region has the DNA TGCAGCGTTCTCGGTGGGGCTCTCTACGAGCAGTACTTC. The chain is built from TRBV29-1 and TRBJ2-7, with a tentative D call TRBD1 (5 bases). Trimming left V 5 bases short and J 3 bases short, with 14 bases between. CDR3 size: 13 residues. In germline, CDR1 is SQVTM, CDR2 ANQGSEA.

V and J are TRBV20-1 and TRBJ2-1, with D perhaps TRBD1 (5 bases). Between the trimmed V and J ends, which lost 2 bases and 4 bases, there was a span of 9 bases. CDR3 length equals 13 residues. Germline lookup yields CDR1 DFQATT and CDR2 SNEGSKA (reference sequence). The CDR3 spells CSARRGGYNEQFF. CDR3 in DNA: TGCAGTGCTAGAAGGGGCGGATACAATGAGCAGTTCTTC.

This rearrangement joins TRBV27 to TRBJ2-1, with a possible D match to TRBD1 (5 bases). The CDR3 extends over 15 amino acids. V was clipped by 2 bases and J by 12 bases, with 20 bases between them. From germline, CDR1 is MNHEY and CDR2 SMNVEV (reference sequence). The CDR3 nucleotides are TGTGCCAGCAGTTTAACCAGGGTCGGCCCGGATGGGCAGTTCTTC. This codes for CASSLTRVGPDGQFF.

V usage is TRBV12-3 or TRBV12-4 and J usage is TRBJ2-3; TRBD2 matches 9 bases. V shed 5 bases and J 5 bases; nucleotides not matched to a gene: 8. This CDR3 comprises 15 residues. The chain's CDR3 is CASSMTSGTKDTQYF. CDR3 DNA sequence: TGTGCCAGCAGTATGACTAGCGGAACCAAAGATACGCAGTATTTT.

The chain couples TRBV21-1 to TRBJ2-7; the table's D call, TRBD1, has no DNA check behind it. The J call may be in error: the DNA end matches TRBJ2-5 better. TRBV21-1 represents a pseudogene. This CDR3 is built from 15 residues. The CDR3 DNA reads TGTGCCAGCAGCTCATGGGGACGTCCCGAAGAGACCCAGTACTTC. Protein sequence: CASSSWGRPEETQYF.